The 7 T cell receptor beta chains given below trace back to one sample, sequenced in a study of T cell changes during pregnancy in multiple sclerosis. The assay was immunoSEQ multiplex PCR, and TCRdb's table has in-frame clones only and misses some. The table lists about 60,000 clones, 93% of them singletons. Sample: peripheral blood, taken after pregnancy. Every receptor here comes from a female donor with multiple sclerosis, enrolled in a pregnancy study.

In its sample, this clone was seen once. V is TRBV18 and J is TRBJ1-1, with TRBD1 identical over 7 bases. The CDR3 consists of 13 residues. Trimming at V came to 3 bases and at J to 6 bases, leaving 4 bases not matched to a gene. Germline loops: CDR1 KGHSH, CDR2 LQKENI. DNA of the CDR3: TGTGCCAGCTCACCCAAAGGGGGCTCTGAAGCTTTCTTT. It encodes CASSPKGGSEAFF.

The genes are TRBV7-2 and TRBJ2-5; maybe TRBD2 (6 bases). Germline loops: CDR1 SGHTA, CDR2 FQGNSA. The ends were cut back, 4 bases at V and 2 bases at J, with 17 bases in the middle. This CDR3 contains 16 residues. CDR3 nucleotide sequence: TGTGCCAGCAGCTCAGGCGGTGCGGGAAGTCAAGAGACCCAGTACTTC. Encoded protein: CASSSGGAGSQETQYF.

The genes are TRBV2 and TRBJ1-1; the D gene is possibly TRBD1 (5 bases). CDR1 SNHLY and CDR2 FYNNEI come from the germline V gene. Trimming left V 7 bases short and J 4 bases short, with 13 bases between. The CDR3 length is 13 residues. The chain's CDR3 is CASNGQGPTEAFF. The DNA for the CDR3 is TGTGCCAGCAACGGACAAGGCCCCACTGAAGCTTTCTTT.

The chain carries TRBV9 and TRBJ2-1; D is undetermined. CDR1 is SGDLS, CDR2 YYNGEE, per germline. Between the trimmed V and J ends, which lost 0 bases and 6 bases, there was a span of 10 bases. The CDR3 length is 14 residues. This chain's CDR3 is CASSVGAVPNEQFF. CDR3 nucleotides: TGTGCCAGCAGCGTAGGCGCGGTTCCCAATGAGCAGTTCTTC.

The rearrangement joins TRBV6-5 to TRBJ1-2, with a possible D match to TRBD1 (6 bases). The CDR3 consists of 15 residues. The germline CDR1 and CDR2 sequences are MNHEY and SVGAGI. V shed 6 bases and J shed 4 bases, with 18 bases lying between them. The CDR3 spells CASSPSGRGFYGYTF. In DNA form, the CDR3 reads TGTGCCAGCAGCCCGTCCGGCAGGGGATTCTATGGCTACACCTTC.

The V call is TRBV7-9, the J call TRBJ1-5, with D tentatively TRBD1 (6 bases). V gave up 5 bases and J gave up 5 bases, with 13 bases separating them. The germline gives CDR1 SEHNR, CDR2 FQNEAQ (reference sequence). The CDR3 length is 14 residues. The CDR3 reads CASSPAGADQPQHF. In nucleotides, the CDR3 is TGTGCCAGCAGCCCTGCGGGGGCGGATCAGCCCCAGCATTTT.

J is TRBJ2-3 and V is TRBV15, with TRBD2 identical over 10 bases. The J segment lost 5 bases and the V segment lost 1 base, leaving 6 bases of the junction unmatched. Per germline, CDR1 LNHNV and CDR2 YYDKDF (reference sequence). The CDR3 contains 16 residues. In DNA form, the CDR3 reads TGTGCCACCAGCAGAGGCCTAGCGGGAGCGAGAGATACGCAGTATTTT. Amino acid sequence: CATSRGLAGARDTQYF.